The T cell receptor (beta chain) under discussion was sequenced for a study of cytomegalovirus exposure and HLA in healthy donors. Study-level information: Drawn from HLA-typed donors, 80 million to 95 million unique TCRs were held in an early data release.

This clone has just a few counts. V trimming: 2 bases; J trimming: 5 bases; junction bases outside the gene matches: 0. CDR1 is MNHEY and CDR2 is SMNVEV in the germline V gene (reference sequence). CDR3 length: 13 residues. 13 Jbeta primers and 60 Vbeta primers were used for the PCR. Profiling relied on immunoSEQ multiplex PCR, and the TCRdb table lists in-frame clones only, not all of them. In the table there are 110,000 or so clones, roughly 80% of which are singletons. The J gene is TRBJ1-1, the V gene TRBV27, with 9 positions matching TRBD1. Material: PBMCs. The origin of this receptor is a woman aged 40 to 49 in good health and CMV-seropositive. The CDR3 DNA sequence: TGTGCCAGCAGTTTAGACAGGGGGACTGAAGCTTTCTTT. It is translated as CASSLDRGTEAFF.